This T cell receptor (beta chain) was recovered during a study of regulatory T cells in long-lasting Graves disease. Relying on iRepertoire HTBI primers and Arm-PCR of CDR3 regions, the team built TCR beta libraries. TCRdb called the multiplex PCR reads again in MiXCR, with one record for every CDR3 protein. The table has about 450,000 distinct CDR3 sequences, 14% seen once. This clonotype was seen more than once but under ten times. Time point: newly diagnosed GD, antithyroid drugs for less than 3 months. PBMC-derived RNA was used for the TCR library. CDR3 length equals 15 residues. The germline gives CDR1 KGHSH, CDR2 LQKENI. V dropped 5 bases and J dropped 2; count of bases not matched to a gene: 7. Another study also made use of these data, one on T cells in Graves' hyperthyroidism and ophthalmopathy.

The genes are TRBV18 and TRBJ2-5; TRBD2 aligns across 8 bases. The material sequenced was peripheral blood mononuclear cells (PBMCs), taken at new diagnosis, from a patient treated with antithyroid drugs. This TCR was recovered from a woman aged 50 to 60 with Graves disease. CDR3 protein: CASSGTRSGQETQYF. The CDR3 DNA follows: TGTGCCAGCTCAGGGACTAGGTCGGGACAAGAGACCCAGTACTTC. Full variable domain (rest looked up from reference TRBV18 and TRBJ2-5): NAGVMQNPRHLVRRRGQEARLRCSPMKGHSHVYWYRQLPEEGLKFMVYLQKENIIDESGMPKERFSAEFPKEGPSILRIQQVVRGDSAAYFCASSGTRSGQETQYFGPGTRLLVL.